This T cell receptor beta chain was retrieved from a study of blood T cell repertoires in COVID-19. About the research overall: Researchers got acute and convalescent COVID-19 samples from the United States, Italy and Spain. T cells, B-cell-depleted T cells, or PBMCs supplied cDNA or gDNA.

The germline V and J ends were trimmed by 7 bases and 3 bases, with 13 bases remaining between them. The CDR3 contains 13 residues. CDR1 SGDLS and CDR2 YYNGEE come from the germline V gene. This clone was seen only once. Study processing details: Estimated nucleated cell counts came from reference gene primer amplification. Assay: immunoSEQ multiplex PCR; the TCRdb copy retains only in-frame clones and omits some. That table gives V, J and clone size, and the DNA gave D and trimming. The sample includes some 55,000 clones, more than 70% seen only once; the top ten take over 6.5%. Sequencing input: peripheral blood. V usage is TRBV9 and J usage is TRBJ1-2; D is possibly TRBD1 (6 bases). The receptor's source is a man in his 60s with acute or convalescent COVID-19. CDR3 coding DNA: TGTGCCAGCGCCGGGGGGGCCTACTATGGCTACACCTTC. Amino acid sequence: CASAGGAYYGYTF.